These T cell receptor beta chains were read from a single sample in a study of early T cells in non-severe SARS-CoV-2 infection. Using its own MiXCR run on the 5' RACE reads, TCRdb lists one record per CDR3 protein. The sample comprises some 21,000 distinct CDR3 sequences, roughly 5% of which are singletons, and around 10% rests with the top ten. Sequenced sample: whole blood. The receptor source for this set is an adult who was a healthcare worker with PCR-confirmed SARS-CoV-2 infection or an uninfected control (not recorded which). Both conserved end residues are part of each CDR3. D genes are given only for firm matches. Clone size is given for some rows only: seen once, a few or many times, or a class if the clone is expanded.

abundance | d_gene | j_gene | v_gene | CDR3aa | CDR3nt
few | TRBD2 | TRBJ2-1 | TRBV24-1 | CATSDAGTRNEQFF | TGTGCCACCAGTGATGCCGGGACTAGGAATGAGCAGTTCTTC
many | TRBD2 | TRBJ2-3 | TRBV3-1 | CASSQGGGTQYF | TGTGCCAGCAGCCAAGGCGGGGGTACGCAGTATTTT
many | TRBD1 | TRBJ2-5 | TRBV20-1 | CSAGDRGLQETQYF | TGCAGTGCTGGGGACAGGGGGCTACAAGAGACCCAGTACTTC
many | TRBD2 | TRBJ2-1 | TRBV24-1 | CATRAQGSGGNEQFF | TGTGCCACCAGGGCCCAGGGAAGCGGGGGTAATGAGCAGTTCTTC
- | - | TRBJ2-7 | TRBV27 | CASSLSSRGEQYF | TGTGCCAGCAGTTTATCGAGTAGGGGCGAGCAGTACTTC
few | - | TRBJ1-5 | TRBV19 | CASSIVGNSEQPQHF | TGTGCCAGTAGTATAGTCGGGAACTCGGAACAGCCCCAGCATTTT
many | - | TRBJ2-3 | TRBV10-3 | CAISDRLGSSTDTQYF | TGTGCCATCAGTGATCGTCTGGGTTCGAGCACAGATACGCAGTATTTT
- | TRBD1 | TRBJ2-7 | TRBV11-2 | CASSVDRAPSYEQYF | TGTGCCAGCAGCGTAGACAGGGCCCCCTCCTACGAGCAGTACTTC
many | - | TRBJ1-1 | TRBV20-1 | CSARGAGRWTEAFF | TGCAGTGCTAGAGGAGCAGGGCGTTGGACTGAAGCTTTCTTT
many | - | TRBJ2-7 | TRBV6-1 | CASSEKSYEQYF | TGTGCCAGCAGTGAAAAGAGCTACGAGCAGTACTTC
- | TRBD2 | TRBJ2-1 | TRBV7-9 | CASRTAGSSYNEQFF | TGTGCCAGCAGAACAGCGGGAAGCTCCTACAATGAGCAGTTCTTC
many | - | TRBJ2-7 | TRBV4-2 | CASSQVREDTYEQYF | TGTGCCAGCAGCCAAGTCCGGGAAGATACCTACGAGCAGTACTTC
many | TRBD1 | TRBJ2-1 | TRBV20-1 | CSAPTGTGRNEQFF | TGCAGTGCGCCCACCGGGACAGGGAGGAATGAGCAGTTCTTC
many | TRBD1 | TRBJ2-6 | TRBV10-3 | CATRPGQGVLGSGANVLTF | TGTGCCACGAGACCGGGACAGGGGGTCTTAGGGTCTGGGGCCAACGTCCTGACTTTC
- | - | TRBJ2-6 | TRBV15 | CATSRLLAISGANVLTF | TGTGCCACCAGCAGACTCCTTGCCATATCTGGGGCCAACGTCCTGACTTTC
many | - | TRBJ1-1 | TRBV7-9 | CASSSLSYYVGHSEAFF | TGTGCCAGCAGCTCCTTATCCTATTATGTTGGGCACAGTGAAGCTTTCTTT
many | - | TRBJ1-1 | TRBV7-8 | CASSLRARGTEAFF | TGTGCCAGCAGCCTGAGGGCCCGAGGCACTGAAGCTTTCTTT
- | - | TRBJ1-1 | TRBV6-5 | CASSYSRKRSVTEAFF | TGTGCCAGCAGTTACTCTCGGAAAAGGTCTGTCACTGAAGCTTTCTTT
few | - | TRBJ2-1 | TRBV4-1 | CASSQDLQAQFF | TGCGCCAGCAGCCAAGATCTACAGGCGCAGTTCTTC
- | TRBD2 | TRBJ2-2 | TRBV20-1 | CSAKGTSGSGELFF | TGCAGTGCTAAAGGGACTAGCGGGTCCGGGGAGCTGTTTTTT
- | - | TRBJ2-5 | TRBV5-1 | CASSFTGDGETQYF | TGCGCCAGCAGCTTTACGGGAGATGGGGAGACCCAGTACTTC
- | TRBD1 | TRBJ1-1 | TRBV6-5 | CASSSRQGQAFF | TGTGCCAGCAGTTCGCGACAGGGCCAAGCTTTCTTT
medium-sized | - | TRBJ2-5 | TRBV5-1 | CASSVSVAGGSETQYF | TGCGCCAGCAGCGTGTCGGTGGCAGGAGGGTCGGAGACCCAGTACTTC
many | - | TRBJ1-5 | TRBV6-1 | CASSEGRNQPQHF | TGTGCCAGCAGTGAAGGCCGGAATCAGCCCCAGCATTTT
many | - | TRBJ2-2 | TRBV20-1 | CSARTGPPRGGELFF | TGCAGTGCCCGCACGGGTCCACCCCGAGGCGGGGAGCTGTTTTTT
many | TRBD1 | TRBJ2-2 | TRBV12-3/TRBV12-4 | CASSRQGGNTGELFF | TGTGCCAGCAGTCGACAGGGGGGAAACACCGGGGAGCTGTTTTTT
- | - | TRBJ2-1 | TRBV10-3 | CALSIARSNEQFF | TGTGCCCTATCCATTGCTAGATCCAATGAGCAGTTCTTC
- | - | TRBJ2-1 | TRBV11-2 | CASSLMWGEQFF | TGTGCCAGCAGCTTAATGTGGGGTGAGCAGTTCTTC
- | - | TRBJ2-5 | TRBV5-1 | CASSLASGVETQYF | TGCGCCAGCAGCTTGGCTTCAGGGGTAGAGACCCAGTACTTC
many | TRBD1 | TRBJ1-1 | TRBV20-1 | CSAPPGTGRGPNTEAFF | TGCAGTGCTCCTCCCGGGACAGGGAGGGGACCGAACACTGAAGCTTTCTTT
many | - | TRBJ2-1 | TRBV29-1 | CSVKDGEYNEQFF | TGCAGCGTTAAAGACGGAGAATACAATGAGCAGTTCTTC
many | - | TRBJ1-1 | TRBV11-3 | CASSLDRVGTEAFF | TGTGCCAGCAGCTTAGACAGGGTCGGCACTGAAGCTTTCTTT
many | - | TRBJ2-3 | TRBV30 | CAWKLGSSRDTQYF | TGTGCCTGGAAATTGGGGTCCTCTAGGGATACGCAGTATTTT
many | - | TRBJ2-2 | TRBV7-8 | CASSLDSALNTGELFF | TGTGCCAGCAGCTTAGACTCTGCCTTGAACACCGGGGAGCTGTTTTTT
many | - | TRBJ2-2 | TRBV20-1 | CSAANTGELFF | TGCAGTGCCGCGAACACTGGGGAGCTGTTTTTT
many | - | TRBJ2-5 | TRBV24-1 | CATSDLTHKETQYF | TGTGCCACCAGTGATTTGACTCATAAAGAGACCCAGTACTTC
medium-sized | TRBD1 | TRBJ1-6 | TRBV27 | CASSLDTDRVVRGSPLHF | TGTGCCAGCAGTTTAGACACCGACAGGGTGGTACGTGGTTCACCCCTCCACTTT
- | TRBD2 | TRBJ2-1 | TRBV12-3/TRBV12-4 | CASSDPGTSAYNEQFF | TGTGCCAGCAGCGACCCCGGGACTAGCGCGTACAATGAGCAGTTCTTC
- | - | TRBJ2-5 | TRBV7-2 | CASSLRASSVKETQYF | TGTGCCAGCAGCTTAAGGGCCTCGTCGGTGAAAGAGACCCAGTACTTC
many | - | TRBJ1-5 | TRBV5-3 | CARGPTRAPGQPQHF | TGTGCCAGAGGACCGACGCGGGCCCCCGGTCAGCCCCAGCATTTT
many | - | TRBJ2-7 | TRBV28 | CASSLSTYEQYF | TGTGCCAGCAGTTTATCGACCTACGAGCAGTACTTC
- | - | TRBJ1-5 | TRBV10-3 | CAISEGGHSNQPQHF | TGTGCCATCAGTGAAGGAGGGCACAGCAATCAGCCCCAGCATTTT
many | - | TRBJ1-5 | TRBV7-9 | CASSKTANQPQHF | TGTGCCAGCAGCAAAACAGCGAATCAGCCCCAGCATTTT
few | TRBD2 | TRBJ2-1 | TRBV6-4 | CASSPSGTTYNEQFF | TGTGCCAGCAGTCCCAGCGGGACGACCTACAATGAGCAGTTCTTC
- | - | TRBJ2-3 | TRBV5-4 | CASSLGADTQYF | TGTGCCAGCAGCTTGGGTGCAGATACGCAGTATTTT
many | - | TRBJ1-1 | TRBV4-3 | CASSQAYNQGSEAFF | TGCGCCAGCAGCCAAGCATATAACCAAGGCTCTGAAGCTTTCTTT
many | TRBD2 | TRBJ2-4 | TRBV6-2/TRBV6-3 | CASSYIPYREGAKNIQYF | TGTGCCAGCAGTTACATCCCCTATCGGGAGGGGGCCAAAAACATTCAGTACTTC
many | TRBD2 | TRBJ2-1 | TRBV5-4 | CASSLERDPSYNEQFF | TGTGCCAGCAGCTTGGAGCGGGACCCTTCCTACAATGAGCAGTTCTTC
many | - | TRBJ1-1 | TRBV14 | CASSQLGPGTEAFF | TGTGCCAGCAGCCAATTGGGACCGGGCACTGAAGCTTTCTTT
large | - | TRBJ1-5 | TRBV27 | CASSWSGNQPQHF | TGTGCCAGCAGTTGGTCGGGCAATCAGCCCCAGCATTTT
- | TRBD1 | TRBJ2-5 | TRBV5-4 | CASSVDREETQYF | TGTGCCAGCAGCGTGGACAGGGAAGAGACCCAGTACTTC